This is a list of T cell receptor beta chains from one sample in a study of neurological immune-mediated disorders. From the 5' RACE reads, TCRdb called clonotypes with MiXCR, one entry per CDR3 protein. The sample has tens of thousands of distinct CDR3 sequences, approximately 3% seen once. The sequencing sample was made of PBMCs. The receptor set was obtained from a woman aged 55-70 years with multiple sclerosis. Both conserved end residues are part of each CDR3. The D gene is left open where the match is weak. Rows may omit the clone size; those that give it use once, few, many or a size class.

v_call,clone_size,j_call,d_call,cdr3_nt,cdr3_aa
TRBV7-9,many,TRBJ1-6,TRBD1,TGTGCCAGCAGTTCACAGGGGGCGCGGAATTCACCCCTCCACTTT,CASSSQGARNSPLHF
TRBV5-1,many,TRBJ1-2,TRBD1,TGCGCCAGCAGCCAGACAGGGAATGGCTACACCTTC,CASSQTGNGYTF
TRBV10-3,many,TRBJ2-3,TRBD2,TGTGCCATCAGTCGCGGGGGGGCCGGAGATACGCAGTATTTT,CAISRGGAGDTQYF
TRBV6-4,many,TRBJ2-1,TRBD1,TGTGCCAGCAGTCCCGACAGGGGTTCCTACAATGAGCAGTTCTTC,CASSPDRGSYNEQFF
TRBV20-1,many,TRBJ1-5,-,TGCAGTGCTAGAGCTGGAAATAGCAATCAGCCCCAGCATTTT,CSARAGNSNQPQHF
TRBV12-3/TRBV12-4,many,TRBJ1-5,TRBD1,TGTGCCAGCAGCACCTCGGACAGGGCCTTTAGCAATCAGCCCCAGCATTTT,CASSTSDRAFSNQPQHF
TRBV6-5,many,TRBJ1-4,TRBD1,TGTGCCAGCAGACCCCAGGGGGCAAATGAAAAACTGTTTTTT,CASRPQGANEKLFF
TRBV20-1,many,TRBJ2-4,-,TGCAGTGCTAGAAGGGGATGGGACATTCAGTACTTC,CSARRGWDIQYF
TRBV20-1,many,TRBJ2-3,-,TGCAGTGCTAGAAGCCCCCGACAGGGAGGAAGCACAGATACGCAGTATTTT,CSARSPRQGGSTDTQYF
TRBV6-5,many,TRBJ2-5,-,TGTGCCAGCAGTCACCGACGGAGCCGACAAGAGACCCAGTACTTC,CASSHRRSRQETQYF
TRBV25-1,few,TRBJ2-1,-,TGTGCCAGCAGTGACCCCTTGGGCGACAATGAGCAGTTCTTC,CASSDPLGDNEQFF
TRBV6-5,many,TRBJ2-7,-,TGTGCCAGCAGTTACTTGTCGCTGGGCTCCTACGAGCAGTACTTC,CASSYLSLGSYEQYF
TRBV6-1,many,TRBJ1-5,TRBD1,TGTGCCAGCAGTGGCCGGGACAGGGGGTTTTCAGAACCCCAGCATTTT,CASSGRDRGFSEPQHF
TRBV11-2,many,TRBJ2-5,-,TGTGCCAGCACCCTCGCGGGGCAAGAGACCCAGTACTTC,CASTLAGQETQYF
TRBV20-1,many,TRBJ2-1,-,TGCAGTGCCAATACCCCGGGGAGCTCACATGAGCAGTTCTTC,CSANTPGSSHEQFF
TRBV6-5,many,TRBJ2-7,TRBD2,TGTGCCAGCAGTTCAACCGGGACTAGCGGGGGGGAGCAGTACTTC,CASSSTGTSGGEQYF
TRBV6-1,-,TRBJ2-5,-,TGTGCCAGCAGTGAGTGGGATGAGACCCAGTACTTC,CASSEWDETQYF
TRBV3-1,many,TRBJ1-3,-,TGTGCCAGCAGCCCAGGCAGGAGGAGCTCTGGAAACACCATATATTTT,CASSPGRRSSGNTIYF
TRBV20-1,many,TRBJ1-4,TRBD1,TGCAGTGCTAGCCACTCAAACAGGGGACCTAATGAAAAACTGTTTTTT,CSASHSNRGPNEKLFF
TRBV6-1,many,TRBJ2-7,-,TGTGCCACCGGGGGGACAGGCTGGGAGCAGTACTTC,CATGGTGWEQYF
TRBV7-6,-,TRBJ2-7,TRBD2,TGTGCCAGCAGCCATACCCCTAGCGGGGGCTCACCGGGCGAGCAGTACTTC,CASSHTPSGGSPGEQYF
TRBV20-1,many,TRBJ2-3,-,TGCAGTGCTAGAGCGGCTGGGGCGGATACGCAGTATTTT,CSARAAGADTQYF
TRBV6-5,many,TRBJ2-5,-,TGTGCCAGCAGAAAACATGGACGGGGAGAGACCCAGTACTTC,CASRKHGRGETQYF
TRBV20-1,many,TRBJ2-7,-,TGCAGTGCCCGAAGAGGGGGGCTTACCTACGAGCAGTACTTC,CSARRGGLTYEQYF
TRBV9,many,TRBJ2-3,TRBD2,TGTGCCAGCAGCGTAGACCCTAGCGGGGGGGCAGCAGATACGCAGTATTTT,CASSVDPSGGAADTQYF
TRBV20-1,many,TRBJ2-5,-,TGCAGTGCTAGAACCGGGTTGGCGAGACAAGAGACCCAGTACTTC,CSARTGLARQETQYF
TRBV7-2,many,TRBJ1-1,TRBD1,TGTGCCAGCAGCTACCGGGACAGTCAGAACACTGAAGCTTTCTTT,CASSYRDSQNTEAFF
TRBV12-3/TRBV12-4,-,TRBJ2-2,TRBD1,TGTGCCAGCAGTTTAAGAAGGGGGCGAGACACCGGGGAGCTGTTTTTT,CASSLRRGRDTGELFF
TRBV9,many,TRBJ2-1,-,TGTGCCAGCAGCGTAGATACGTGGGGTCAGCAGTTCTTC,CASSVDTWGQQFF
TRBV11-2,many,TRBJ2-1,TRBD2,TGTGCCAGCAGCTTATACTGGCGGGGGAGCTCCTACAATGAGCAGTTCTTC,CASSLYWRGSSYNEQFF
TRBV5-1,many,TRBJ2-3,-,TGCGCCAGCAGCTTGGACGTAGCGGCGGTCCCAGATACGCAGTATTTT,CASSLDVAAVPDTQYF
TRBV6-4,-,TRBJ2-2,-,TGTGCCAGCAGTAGGGACCTAGCGAACACCGGGGAGCTGTTTTTT,CASSRDLANTGELFF
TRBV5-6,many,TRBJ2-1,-,TGTGCCAGCAGCTTGGGGGGGCAGGGCTGGGAAAATGAGCAGTTCTTC,CASSLGGQGWENEQFF
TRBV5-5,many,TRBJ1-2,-,TGTGCCAGCAGCTTTAACAGTGAACGCTACACCTTC,CASSFNSERYTF
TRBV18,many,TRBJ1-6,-,TGTGCCAGCTCCGGACAAACCAATTCACCCCTCCACTTT,CASSGQTNSPLHF
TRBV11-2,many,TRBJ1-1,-,TGTGCCAGCAGCAAACAGGGCACTGAAGCTTTCTTT,CASSKQGTEAFF
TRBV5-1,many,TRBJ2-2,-,TGCGCCAGCAGCTTGGATCCCACATCCGGGGAGCTGTTTTTT,CASSLDPTSGELFF
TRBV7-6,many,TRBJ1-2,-,TGTGCCAGCAGCCCGGCCGGGGGGCCGCGCGGCTACACCTTC,CASSPAGGPRGYTF
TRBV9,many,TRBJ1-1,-,TGTGCCAGCAGCGTAGGGCAGGAAAACACTGAAGCTTTCTTT,CASSVGQENTEAFF
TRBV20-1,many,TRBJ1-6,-,TGCAGTGCTAGTGCTCGAGAAACCGGCGCCTATTCACCCCTCCACTTT,CSASARETGAYSPLHF
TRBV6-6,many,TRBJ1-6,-,TGTGCCAGCAGTTCGGGCCTAGTTTCACCCCTCCACTTT,CASSSGLVSPLHF
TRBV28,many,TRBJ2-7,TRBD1,TGTGCCAGCAGCCCTCCCGGACAGGGCCTACGAGAGCAGTACTTC,CASSPPGQGLREQYF
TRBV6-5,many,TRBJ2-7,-,TGTGCCAGCAGTTACGACTCTGCAGGGTCCTACGAGCAGTACTTC,CASSYDSAGSYEQYF
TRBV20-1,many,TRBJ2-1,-,TGCAGTGCTACCCGCGGGCCAGGAGCCTACAATGAGCAGTTCTTC,CSATRGPGAYNEQFF
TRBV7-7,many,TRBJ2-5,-,TGTGCCAGCAGCTCGGGCCCCCTGCAAGAGACCCAGTACTTC,CASSSGPLQETQYF
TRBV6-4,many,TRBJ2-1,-,TGTGCCAGCAGTGAGTGGGGGTCCTACAATGAGCAGTTCTTC,CASSEWGSYNEQFF
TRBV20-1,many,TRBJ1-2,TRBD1,TGCAGTGCTAGGGGACAGGGAGAAGGGGTCAACTATGGCTACACCTTC,CSARGQGEGVNYGYTF
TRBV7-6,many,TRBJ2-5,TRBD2,TGTGCCAGCAGCTTAGCGGGGACTAGCGGGGGAAAAGAGACCCAGTACTTC,CASSLAGTSGGKETQYF
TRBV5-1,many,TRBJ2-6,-,TGCGCCAGCAGCGCGGCCCCTGGGGCCAACGTCCTGACTTTC,CASSAAPGANVLTF
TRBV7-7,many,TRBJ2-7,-,TGTGCCAGCAGCCCCGACAGGCTCTCAGCCTACGAGCAGTACTTC,CASSPDRLSAYEQYF
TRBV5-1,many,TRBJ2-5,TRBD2,TGCGCCAGCAGCAAGGGACTAGCGGGTGAAGAGACCCAGTACTTC,CASSKGLAGEETQYF